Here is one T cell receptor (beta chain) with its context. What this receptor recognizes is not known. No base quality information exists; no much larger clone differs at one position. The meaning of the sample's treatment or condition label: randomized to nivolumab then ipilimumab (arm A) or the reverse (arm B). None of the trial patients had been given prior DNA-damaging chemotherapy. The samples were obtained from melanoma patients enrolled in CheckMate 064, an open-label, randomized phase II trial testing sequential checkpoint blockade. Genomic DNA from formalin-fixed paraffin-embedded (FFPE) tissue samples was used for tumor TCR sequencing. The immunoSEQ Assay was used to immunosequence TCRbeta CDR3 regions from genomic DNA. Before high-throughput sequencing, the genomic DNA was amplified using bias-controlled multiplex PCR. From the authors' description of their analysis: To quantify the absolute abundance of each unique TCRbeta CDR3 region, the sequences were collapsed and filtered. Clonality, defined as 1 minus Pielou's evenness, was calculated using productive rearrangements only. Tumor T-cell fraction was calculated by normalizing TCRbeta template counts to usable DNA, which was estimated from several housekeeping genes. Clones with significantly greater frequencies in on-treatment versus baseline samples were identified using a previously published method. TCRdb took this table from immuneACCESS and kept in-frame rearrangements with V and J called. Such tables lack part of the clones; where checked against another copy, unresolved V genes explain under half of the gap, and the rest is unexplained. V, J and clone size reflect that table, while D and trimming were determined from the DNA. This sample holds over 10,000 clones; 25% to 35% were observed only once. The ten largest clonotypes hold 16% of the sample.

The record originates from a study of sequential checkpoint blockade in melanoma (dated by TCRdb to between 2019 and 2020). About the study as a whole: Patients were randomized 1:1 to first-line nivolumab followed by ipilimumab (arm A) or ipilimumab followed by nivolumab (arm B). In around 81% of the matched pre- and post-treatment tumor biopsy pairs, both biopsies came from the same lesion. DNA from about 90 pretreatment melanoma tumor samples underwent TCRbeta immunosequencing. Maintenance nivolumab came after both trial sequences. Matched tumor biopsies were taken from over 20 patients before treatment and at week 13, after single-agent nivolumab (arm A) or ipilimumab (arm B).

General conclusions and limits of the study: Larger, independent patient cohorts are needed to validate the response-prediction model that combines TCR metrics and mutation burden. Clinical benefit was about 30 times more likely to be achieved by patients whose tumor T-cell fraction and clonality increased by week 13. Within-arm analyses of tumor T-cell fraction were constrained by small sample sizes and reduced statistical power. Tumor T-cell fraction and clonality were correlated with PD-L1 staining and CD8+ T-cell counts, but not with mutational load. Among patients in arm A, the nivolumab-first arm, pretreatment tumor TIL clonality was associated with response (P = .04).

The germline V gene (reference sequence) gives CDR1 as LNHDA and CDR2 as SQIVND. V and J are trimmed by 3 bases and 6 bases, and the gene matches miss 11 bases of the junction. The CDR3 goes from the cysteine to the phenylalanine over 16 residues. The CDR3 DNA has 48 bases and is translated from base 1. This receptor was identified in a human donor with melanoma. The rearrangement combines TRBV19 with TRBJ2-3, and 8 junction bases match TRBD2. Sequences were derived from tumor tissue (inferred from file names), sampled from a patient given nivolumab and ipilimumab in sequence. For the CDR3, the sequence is CASSIGSGKGRDTQYF. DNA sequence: TGTGCCAGTAGTATTGGTAGCGGGAAGGGGAGGGATACGCAGTATTTT.